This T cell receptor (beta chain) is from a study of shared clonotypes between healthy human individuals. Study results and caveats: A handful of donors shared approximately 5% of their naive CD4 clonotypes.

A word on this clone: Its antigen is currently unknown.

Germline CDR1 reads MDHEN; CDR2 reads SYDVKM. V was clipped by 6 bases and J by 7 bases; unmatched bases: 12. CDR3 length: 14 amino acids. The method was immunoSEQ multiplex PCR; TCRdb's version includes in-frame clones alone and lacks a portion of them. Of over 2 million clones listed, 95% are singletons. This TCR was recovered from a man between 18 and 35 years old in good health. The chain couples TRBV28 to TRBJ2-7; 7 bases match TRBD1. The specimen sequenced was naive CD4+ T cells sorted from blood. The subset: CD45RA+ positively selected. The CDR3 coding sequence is TGTGCCAGCAGCCCAACGGCGACAGGGTGGGAGCAGTACTTC. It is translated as CASSPTATGWEQYF.